This T cell receptor beta chain comes out of a study of cytomegalovirus exposure and HLA in healthy donors. With 60 Vbeta and 13 Jbeta primers, the PCR was carried out. Assay: immunoSEQ multiplex PCR; the TCRdb copy retains only in-frame clones and omits some. The data show hundreds of thousands of clones, 82% seen once. Between the trimmed V and J ends, which lost 0 bases and 5 bases, there was a span of 10 bases. This CDR3 contains 14 residues. Germline CDR1 and CDR2: SNHLY and FYNNEI. The sequenced material came from PBMCs. The chain has TRBV2 and TRBJ1-2; D perhaps matches TRBD1 (6 bases). The receptor was derived from a man between 35 and 55 years old in good health and CMV-seropositive. The CDR3 region has the DNA TGTGCCAGCAGTGAAGCCACAGGGAGATATGGCTACACCTTC. This codes for CASSEATGRYGYTF.